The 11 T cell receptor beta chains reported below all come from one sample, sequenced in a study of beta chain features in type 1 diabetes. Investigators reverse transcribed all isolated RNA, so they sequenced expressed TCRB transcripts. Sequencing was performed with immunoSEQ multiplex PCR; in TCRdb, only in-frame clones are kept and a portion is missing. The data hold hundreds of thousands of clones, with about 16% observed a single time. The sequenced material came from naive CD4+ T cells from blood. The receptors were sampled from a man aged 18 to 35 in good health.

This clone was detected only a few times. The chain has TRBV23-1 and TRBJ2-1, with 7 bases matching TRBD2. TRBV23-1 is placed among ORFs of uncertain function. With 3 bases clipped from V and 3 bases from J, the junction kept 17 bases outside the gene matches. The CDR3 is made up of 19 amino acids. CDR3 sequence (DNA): TGCGCCAGCAGTCATTCTCGGCGGGAGTTGAGTTACCTCTACAATGAGCAGTTCTTC. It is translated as CASSHSRRELSYLYNEQFF.

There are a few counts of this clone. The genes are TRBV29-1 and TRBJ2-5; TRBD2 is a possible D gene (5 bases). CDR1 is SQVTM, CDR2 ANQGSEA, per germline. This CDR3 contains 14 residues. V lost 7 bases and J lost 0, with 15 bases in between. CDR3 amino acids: CSAPLRGNQETQYF. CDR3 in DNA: TGCAGCGCCCCCCTCAGAGGGAACCAAGAGACCCAGTACTTC.

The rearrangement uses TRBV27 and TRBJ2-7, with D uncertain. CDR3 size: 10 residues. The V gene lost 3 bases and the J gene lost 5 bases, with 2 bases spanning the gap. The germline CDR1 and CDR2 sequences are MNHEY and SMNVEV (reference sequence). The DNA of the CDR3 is TGTGCCAGCAGTTTCGACGAGCAGTACTTC. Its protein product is CASSFDEQYF.

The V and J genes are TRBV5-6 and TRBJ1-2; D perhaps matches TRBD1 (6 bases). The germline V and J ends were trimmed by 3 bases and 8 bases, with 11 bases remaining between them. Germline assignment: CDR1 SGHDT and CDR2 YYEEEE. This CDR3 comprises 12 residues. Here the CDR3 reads CASSWSGAGYTF. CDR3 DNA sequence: TGTGCCAGCAGCTGGTCAGGGGCCGGCTACACCTTC.

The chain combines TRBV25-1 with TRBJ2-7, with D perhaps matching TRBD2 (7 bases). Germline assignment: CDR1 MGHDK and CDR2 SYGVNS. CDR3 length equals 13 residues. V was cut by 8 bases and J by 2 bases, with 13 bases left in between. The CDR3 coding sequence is TGTGCCAGCCGAAAGGGGGGGACCTACGAGCAGTACTTC. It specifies CASRKGGTYEQYF.

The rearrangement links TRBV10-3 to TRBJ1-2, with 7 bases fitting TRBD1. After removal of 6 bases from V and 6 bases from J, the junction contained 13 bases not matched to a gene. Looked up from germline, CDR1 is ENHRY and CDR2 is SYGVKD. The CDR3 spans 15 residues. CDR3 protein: CAIRLPGGLRHGYTF. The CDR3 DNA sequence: TGTGCCATCAGACTCCCAGGGGGATTAAGGCATGGCTACACCTTC.

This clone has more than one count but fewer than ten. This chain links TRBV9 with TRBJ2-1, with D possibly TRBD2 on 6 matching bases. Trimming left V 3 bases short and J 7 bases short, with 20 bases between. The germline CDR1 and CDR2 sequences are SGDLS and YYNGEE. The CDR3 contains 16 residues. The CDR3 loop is CASSGGLTGTPNEQFF. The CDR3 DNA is TGTGCCAGCAGCGGCGGTCTTACCGGGACTCCTAATGAGCAGTTCTTC.

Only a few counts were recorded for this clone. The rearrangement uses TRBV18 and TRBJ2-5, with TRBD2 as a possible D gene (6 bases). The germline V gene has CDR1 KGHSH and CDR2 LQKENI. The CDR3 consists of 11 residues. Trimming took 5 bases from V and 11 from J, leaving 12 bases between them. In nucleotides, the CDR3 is TGTGCCAGCTCAAACCGGAGGGAGCAGTACTTC. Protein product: CASSNRREQYF.

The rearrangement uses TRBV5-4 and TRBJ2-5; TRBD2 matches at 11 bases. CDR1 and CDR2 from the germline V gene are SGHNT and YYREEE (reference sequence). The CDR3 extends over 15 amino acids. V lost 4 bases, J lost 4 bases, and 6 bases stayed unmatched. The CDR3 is CASSHPLAGGETQYF. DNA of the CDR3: TGTGCCAGCAGCCACCCGCTAGCGGGGGGAGAGACCCAGTACTTC.

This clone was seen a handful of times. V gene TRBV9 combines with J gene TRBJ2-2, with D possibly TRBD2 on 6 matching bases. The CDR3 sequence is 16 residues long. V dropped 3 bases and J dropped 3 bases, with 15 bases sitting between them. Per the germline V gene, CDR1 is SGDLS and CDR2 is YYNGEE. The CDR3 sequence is CASSAGPRGYTGELFF. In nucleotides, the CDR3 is TGTGCCAGCAGCGCGGGCCCCCGGGGGTACACCGGGGAGCTGTTTTTT.

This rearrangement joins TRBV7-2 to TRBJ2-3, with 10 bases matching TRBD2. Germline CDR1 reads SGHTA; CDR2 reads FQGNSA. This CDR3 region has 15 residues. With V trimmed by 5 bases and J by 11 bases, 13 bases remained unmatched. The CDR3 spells CASSPPPSPSGGQYF. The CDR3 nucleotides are TGTGCCAGCAGCCCGCCACCCTCTCCTAGCGGGGGGCAGTATTTT.